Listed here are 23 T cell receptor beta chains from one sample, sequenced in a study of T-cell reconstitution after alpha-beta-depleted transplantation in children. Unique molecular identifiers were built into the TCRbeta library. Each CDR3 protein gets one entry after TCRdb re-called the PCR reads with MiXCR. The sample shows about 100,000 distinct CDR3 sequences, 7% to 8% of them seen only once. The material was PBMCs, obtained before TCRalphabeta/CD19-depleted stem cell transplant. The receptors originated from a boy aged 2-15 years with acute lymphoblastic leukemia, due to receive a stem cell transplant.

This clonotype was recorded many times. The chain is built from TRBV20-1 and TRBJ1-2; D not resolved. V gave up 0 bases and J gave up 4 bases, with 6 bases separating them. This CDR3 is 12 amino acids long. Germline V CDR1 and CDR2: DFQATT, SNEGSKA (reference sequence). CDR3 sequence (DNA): TGCAGTGCTAGAGAACACTTCTATGGCTACACCTTC. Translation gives CSAREHFYGYTF.

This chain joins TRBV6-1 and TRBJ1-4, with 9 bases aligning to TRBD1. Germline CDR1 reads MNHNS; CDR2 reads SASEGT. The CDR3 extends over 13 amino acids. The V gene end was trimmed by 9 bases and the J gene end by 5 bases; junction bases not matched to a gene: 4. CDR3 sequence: CASTGTGNEKLFF. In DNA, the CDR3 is TGTGCCAGTACCGGGACAGGGAATGAAAAACTGTTTTTT.

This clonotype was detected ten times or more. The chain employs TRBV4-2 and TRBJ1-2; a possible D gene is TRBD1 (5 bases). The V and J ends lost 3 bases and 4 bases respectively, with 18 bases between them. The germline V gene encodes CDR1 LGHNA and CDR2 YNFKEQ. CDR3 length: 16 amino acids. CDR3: CASSQPGAQSGYGYTF. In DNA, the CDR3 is TGTGCCAGCAGCCAGCCCGGGGCCCAGAGTGGCTATGGCTACACCTTC.

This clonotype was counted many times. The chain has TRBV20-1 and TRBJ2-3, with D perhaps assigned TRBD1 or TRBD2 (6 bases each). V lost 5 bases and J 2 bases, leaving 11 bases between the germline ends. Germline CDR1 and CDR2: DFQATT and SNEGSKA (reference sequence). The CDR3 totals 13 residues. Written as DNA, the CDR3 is TGCAGTGCTCTTAGGGGGGACACAGATACGCAGTATTTT. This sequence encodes CSALRGDTDTQYF.

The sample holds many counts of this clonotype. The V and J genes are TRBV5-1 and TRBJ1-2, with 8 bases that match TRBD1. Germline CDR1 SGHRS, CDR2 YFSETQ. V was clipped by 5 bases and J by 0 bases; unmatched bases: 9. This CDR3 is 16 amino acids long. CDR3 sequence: CASRNGQGLANYGYTF. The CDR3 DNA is TGCGCCAGCAGAAATGGACAGGGACTAGCTAACTATGGCTACACCTTC.

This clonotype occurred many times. For the CDR3, the DNA is TGCGCCAGCAGCCAAGAGAGGACAGGGACCCGGGAGCAGTACTTC. It encodes CASSQERTGTREQYF. The chain carries TRBV4-3 and TRBJ2-7, with 8 bases fitting TRBD1. The CDR3 is 15 residues long. The junction had 8 bases not matched to a gene; V was cut back by 0 bases and J by 7 bases. CDR1 is LGHNA and CDR2 is YSLEER in the germline V gene.

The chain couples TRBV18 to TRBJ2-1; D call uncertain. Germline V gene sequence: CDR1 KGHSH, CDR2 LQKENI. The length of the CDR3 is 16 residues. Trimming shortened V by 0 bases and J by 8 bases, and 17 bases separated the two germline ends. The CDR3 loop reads CASSPPSTAGPDEQFF. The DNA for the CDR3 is TGTGCCAGCTCACCACCCAGCACGGCCGGACCGGATGAGCAGTTCTTC.

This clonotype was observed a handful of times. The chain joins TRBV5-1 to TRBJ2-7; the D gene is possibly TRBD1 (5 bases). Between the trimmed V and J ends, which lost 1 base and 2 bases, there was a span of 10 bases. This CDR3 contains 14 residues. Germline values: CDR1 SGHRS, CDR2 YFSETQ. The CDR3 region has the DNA TGCGCCAGCAGCTTGAACACAGGTACCTACGAGCAGTACTTC. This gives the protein CASSLNTGTYEQYF.

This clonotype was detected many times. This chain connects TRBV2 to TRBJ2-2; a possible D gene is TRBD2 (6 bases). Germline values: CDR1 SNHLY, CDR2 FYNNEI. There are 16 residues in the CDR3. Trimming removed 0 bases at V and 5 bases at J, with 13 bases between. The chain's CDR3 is CASSEADGGWTGELFF. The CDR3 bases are TGTGCCAGCAGTGAAGCAGATGGAGGGTGGACCGGGGAGCTGTTTTTT.

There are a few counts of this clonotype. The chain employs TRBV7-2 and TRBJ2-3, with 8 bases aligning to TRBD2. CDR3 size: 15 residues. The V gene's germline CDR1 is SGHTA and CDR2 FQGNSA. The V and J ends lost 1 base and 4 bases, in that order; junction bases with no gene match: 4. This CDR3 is CASSLGGLESDTQYF. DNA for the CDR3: TGTGCCAGCAGCTTAGGGGGACTAGAGTCAGATACGCAGTATTTT.

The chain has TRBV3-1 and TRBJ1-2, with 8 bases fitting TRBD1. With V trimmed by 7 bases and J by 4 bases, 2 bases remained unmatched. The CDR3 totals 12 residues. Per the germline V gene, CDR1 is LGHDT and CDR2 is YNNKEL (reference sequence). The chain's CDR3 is CASKQGGYGYTF. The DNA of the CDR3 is TGTGCCAGCAAACAGGGGGGCTATGGCTACACCTTC.

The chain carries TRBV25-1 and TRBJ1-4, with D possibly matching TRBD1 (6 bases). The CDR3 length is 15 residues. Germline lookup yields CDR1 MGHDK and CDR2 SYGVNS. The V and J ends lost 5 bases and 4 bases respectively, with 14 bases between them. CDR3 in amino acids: CASSPIGTSNEKLFF. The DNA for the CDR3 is TGTGCCAGCAGTCCTATCGGGACAAGTAATGAAAAACTGTTTTTT.

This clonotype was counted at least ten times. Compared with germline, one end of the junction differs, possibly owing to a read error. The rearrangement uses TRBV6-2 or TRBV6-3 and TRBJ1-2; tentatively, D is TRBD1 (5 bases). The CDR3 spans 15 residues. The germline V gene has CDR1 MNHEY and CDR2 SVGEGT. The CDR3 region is CASIPGTVPTMAGAF. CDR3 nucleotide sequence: TGTGCCAGCATTCCAGGGACGGTTCCTACTATGGCTGGCGCCTTC.

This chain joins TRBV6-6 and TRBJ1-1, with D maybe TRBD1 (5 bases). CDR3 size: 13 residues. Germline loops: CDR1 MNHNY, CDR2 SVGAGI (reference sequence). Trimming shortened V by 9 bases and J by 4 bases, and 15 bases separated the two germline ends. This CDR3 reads CASDSGRGTEAFF. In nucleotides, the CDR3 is TGTGCCAGTGATTCAGGGAGAGGCACTGAAGCTTTCTTT.

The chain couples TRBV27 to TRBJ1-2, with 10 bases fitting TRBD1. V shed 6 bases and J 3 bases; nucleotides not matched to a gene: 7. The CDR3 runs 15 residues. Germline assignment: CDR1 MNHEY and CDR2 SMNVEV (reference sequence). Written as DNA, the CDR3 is TGTGCCAGCAGCCCCGCGACAGGGGGCCACTATGGCTACACCTTC. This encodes CASSPATGGHYGYTF.

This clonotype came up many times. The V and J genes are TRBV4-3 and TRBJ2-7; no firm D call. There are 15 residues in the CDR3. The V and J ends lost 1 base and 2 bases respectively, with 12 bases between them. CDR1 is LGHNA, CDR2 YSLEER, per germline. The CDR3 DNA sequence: TGCGCCAGCAGCCAAGTTCCGGCAGGCCCCTACGAGCAGTACTTC. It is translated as CASSQVPAGPYEQYF.

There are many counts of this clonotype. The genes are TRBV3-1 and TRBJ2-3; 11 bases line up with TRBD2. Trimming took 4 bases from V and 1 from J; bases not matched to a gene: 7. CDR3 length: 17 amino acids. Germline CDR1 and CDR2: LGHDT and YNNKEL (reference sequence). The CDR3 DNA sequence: TGTGCCAGCAGCCTTCTTAGCGGGGGGGGTCGCACAGATACGCAGTATTTT. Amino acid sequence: CASSLLSGGGRTDTQYF.

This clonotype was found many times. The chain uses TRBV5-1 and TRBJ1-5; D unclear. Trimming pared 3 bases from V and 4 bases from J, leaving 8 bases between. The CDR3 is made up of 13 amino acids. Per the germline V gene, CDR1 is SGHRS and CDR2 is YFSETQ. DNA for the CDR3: TGCGCCAGCAGCTCGGACGGGAATCAGCCCCAGCATTTT. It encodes CASSSDGNQPQHF. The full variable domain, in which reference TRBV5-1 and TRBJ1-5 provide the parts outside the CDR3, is KAGVTQTPRYLIKTRGQQVTLSCSPISGHRSVSWYQQTPGQGLQFLFEYFSETQRNKGNFPGRFSGRQFSNSRSEMNVSTLELGDSALYLCASSSDGNQPQHFGDGTRLSIL.

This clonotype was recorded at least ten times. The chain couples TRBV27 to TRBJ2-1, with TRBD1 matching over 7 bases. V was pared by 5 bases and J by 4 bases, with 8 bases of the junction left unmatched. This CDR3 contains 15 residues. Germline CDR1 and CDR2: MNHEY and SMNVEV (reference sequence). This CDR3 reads CASSPGTEGYNEQFF. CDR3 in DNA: TGTGCCAGCAGTCCCGGGACAGAAGGTTACAATGAGCAGTTCTTC.

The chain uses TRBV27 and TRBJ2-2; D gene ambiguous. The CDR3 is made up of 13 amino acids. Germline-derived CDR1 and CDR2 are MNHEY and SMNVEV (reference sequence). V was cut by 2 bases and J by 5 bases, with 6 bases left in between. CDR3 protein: CASSLSKTGELFF. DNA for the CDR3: TGTGCCAGCAGTTTAAGTAAGACCGGGGAGCTGTTTTTT.

The CDR3 here is CSAHEGTAQNQPQHF. CDR3 DNA: TGCAGTGCTCATGAAGGGACCGCACAGAATCAGCCCCAGCATTTT. The rearrangement uses TRBV20-1 and TRBJ1-5, with a possible D match to TRBD1 (5 bases). CDR3 length: 15 amino acids. The V end lost 5 bases, the J end lost 4 bases, and 18 bases lay between the germline ends. Germline CDR1 and CDR2: DFQATT and SNEGSKA (reference sequence).

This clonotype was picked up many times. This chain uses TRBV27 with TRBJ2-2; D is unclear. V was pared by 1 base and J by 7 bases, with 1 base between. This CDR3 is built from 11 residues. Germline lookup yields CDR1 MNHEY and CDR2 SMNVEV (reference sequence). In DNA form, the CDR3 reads TGTGCCAGCAGTTTATACGGGGAGCTGTTTTTT. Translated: CASSLYGELFF.

The CDR3 coding sequence is TGTGCCAGCAGTTTAGGGGGACTAGCGGACCAAGAGACCCAGTACTTC. Encoded protein: CASSLGGLADQETQYF. The V and J genes are TRBV6-5 and TRBJ2-5; 11 bases line up with TRBD2. J was trimmed by 0 bases and V by 4 bases; bases with no gene match: 4. The CDR3 runs 16 residues. Germline V lookup: CDR1 MNHEY, CDR2 SVGAGI.